This T cell receptor beta chain appears in the sequencing data of a study of blood T cell repertoires in COVID-19. V lost 3 bases, J lost 7 bases, and 12 bases lay in between. The length of the CDR3 is 13 residues. The germline CDR1 and CDR2 sequences are KGHSH and LQKENI. Sequencing used immunoSEQ multiplex PCR; TCRdb keeps in-frame clones, though not all of them. The sample has about 150,000 clones, approximately 85% seen once. Sequenced input: peripheral blood. This sequence originates from a woman aged 60-75 years with COVID-19, enrolled during active disease. The rearrangement links TRBV18 to TRBJ1-1; D remains unclear. The CDR3 bases are TGTGCCAGCTCACCCGCACAACAGAGTGAAGCTTTCTTT. It is translated as CASSPAQQSEAFF.